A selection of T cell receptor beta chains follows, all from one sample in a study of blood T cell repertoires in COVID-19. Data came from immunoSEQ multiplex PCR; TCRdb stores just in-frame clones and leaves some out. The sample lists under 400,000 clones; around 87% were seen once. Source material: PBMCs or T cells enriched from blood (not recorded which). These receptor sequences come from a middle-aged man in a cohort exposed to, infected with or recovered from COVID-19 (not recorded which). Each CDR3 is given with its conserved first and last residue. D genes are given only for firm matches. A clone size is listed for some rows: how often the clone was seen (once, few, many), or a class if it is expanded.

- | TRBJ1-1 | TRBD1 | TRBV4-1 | TGCGCCAGCAGCCACCCAGGGGGGTCGAGGGAGACTGAAGCTTTCTTT | CASSHPGGSRETEAFF
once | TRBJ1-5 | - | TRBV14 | TGTGCCAGCAGCCAAGCGGGGAACAATCAGCCCCAGCATTTT | CASSQAGNNQPQHF
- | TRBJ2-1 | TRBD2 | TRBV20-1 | TGCAGTGCTAGTTGGATTACTAGCGGGAGGGCCTGGTCCTACAATGAGCAGTTCTTC | CSASWITSGRAWSYNEQFF
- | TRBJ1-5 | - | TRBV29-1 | TGCAGCGTTGTGGGAGATAGCAATCAGCCCCAGCATTTT | CSVVGDSNQPQHF
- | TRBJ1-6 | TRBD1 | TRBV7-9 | TGTGCCAGCAGGGACGACAGGGTTCTCTCACCCCTCCACTTT | CASRDDRVLSPLHF
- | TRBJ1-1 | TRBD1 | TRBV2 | TGTGCCAGCAGTGACAGGGGGACCCTTATTACTGAAGCTTTCTTT | CASSDRGTLITEAFF
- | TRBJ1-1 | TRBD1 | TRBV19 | TGTGCCAGTAGGGTCAGGGGGCGGCAGGGGAACACTGAAGCTTTCTTT | CASRVRGRQGNTEAFF
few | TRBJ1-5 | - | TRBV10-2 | TGCGCCAGCACGGGGTGGAACAATCAGCCCCAGCATTTT | CASTGWNNQPQHF
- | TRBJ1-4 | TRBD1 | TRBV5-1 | TGCGCCAGCAGCTATAACATAGGGACAGGGAGTGAAAAACTGTTTTTT | CASSYNIGTGSEKLFF
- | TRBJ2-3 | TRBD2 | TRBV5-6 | TGTGCCAGCAGCGACCGACTAGCCAGCACAGATACGCAGTATTTT | CASSDRLASTDTQYF
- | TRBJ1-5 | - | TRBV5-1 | TGCGCCAGCAGTGTGAGCACAGGGCAAAATCAGCCCCAGCATTTT | CASSVSTGQNQPQHF
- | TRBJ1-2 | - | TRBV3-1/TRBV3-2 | TGTGCCAGCAGCCAAGGAAGCTACTATGGCTACACCTTC | CASSQGSYYGYTF
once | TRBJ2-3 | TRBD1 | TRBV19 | TGTGCCAGTAGTATAGTGGGGACAGGGACTAGCACAGATACGCAGTATTTT | CASSIVGTGTSTDTQYF
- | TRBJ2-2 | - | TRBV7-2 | TGTGCCACCCCACGCCGGACTCAGTCGAACACCGGGGAGCTGTTTTTT | CATPRRTQSNTGELFF
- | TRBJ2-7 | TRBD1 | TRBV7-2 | TGTGCCAGCAGGAACCCCGGTGGGACAGGGGACTACGAGCAGTACTTC | CASRNPGGTGDYEQYF
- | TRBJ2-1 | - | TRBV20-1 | TGCAGTGCCAGTAGCGATTACTCCTACAATGAGCAGTTCTTC | CSASSDYSYNEQFF
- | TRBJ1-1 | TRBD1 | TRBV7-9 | TGTGCCAGCAGCTTAGGGACAGGGATTGTAGGAACTGAAGCTTTCTTT | CASSLGTGIVGTEAFF
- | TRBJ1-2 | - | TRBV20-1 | TGCAGTGCTTACAGGGCCGGAGGCTACACCTTC | CSAYRAGGYTF
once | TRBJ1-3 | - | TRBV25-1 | TGTGCCAGCAGTGAAAACGGGGAAGCAAACACCATATATTTT | CASSENGEANTIYF
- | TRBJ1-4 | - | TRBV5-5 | TGTGCCAGCAGACTGAGGGGAGGAGTAAATGAAAAACTGTTTTTT | CASRLRGGVNEKLFF
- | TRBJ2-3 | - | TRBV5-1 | TGCGCCAGCACCCCAGGCAGGGTAGGAGATACGCAGTATTTT | CASTPGRVGDTQYF
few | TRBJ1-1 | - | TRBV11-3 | TGTGCCAGCAGCTCGCAGGGGTACACTGAAGCTTTCTTT | CASSSQGYTEAFF
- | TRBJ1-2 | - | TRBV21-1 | TGTGCCAGCAGAGGGCCCGGGGGGGAGAGTAACTATGGCTACACCTTC | CASRGPGGESNYGYTF
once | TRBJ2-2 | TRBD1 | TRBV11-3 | TGTGCCAGCAGCCAATCCTATAGCCCAGGGGGTAACACCGGGGAGCTGTTTTTT | CASSQSYSPGGNTGELFF
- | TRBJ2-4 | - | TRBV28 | TGTGCCAGTTTGGAGGGCGGAAACAAAAACATTCAGTACTTC | CASLEGGNKNIQYF
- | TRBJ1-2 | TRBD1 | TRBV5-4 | TGTGCCAGCAGCCGGGACAGGGACAGAGGCTACACCTTC | CASSRDRDRGYTF
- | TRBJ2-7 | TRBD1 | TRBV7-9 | TGTGCCAGCACCGAGACAGGGAGCTACGAGCAGTACTTC | CASTETGSYEQYF
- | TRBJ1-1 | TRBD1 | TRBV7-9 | TGTGCCAGCAGCTTCGGACAGGTGAACACTGAAGCTTTCTTT | CASSFGQVNTEAFF
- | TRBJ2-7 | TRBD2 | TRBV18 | TGTGCCAGCTCACCGGGACTAGCGGGAGCTAGGTCCTACGAGCAGTACTTC | CASSPGLAGARSYEQYF
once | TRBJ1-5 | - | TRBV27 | TGTGCCAGCAGTCTACCTTATAGCAATCAGCCCCAGCATTTT | CASSLPYSNQPQHF
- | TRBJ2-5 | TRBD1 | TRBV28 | TGTGCCAGCAGTCCCCGACAGGGATGGGCGCAAGAGACCCAGTACTTC | CASSPRQGWAQETQYF
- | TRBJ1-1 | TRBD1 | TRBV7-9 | TGTGCCAGCAGCAGACAGGGGCCATGGGACACTGAAGCTTTCTTT | CASSRQGPWDTEAFF
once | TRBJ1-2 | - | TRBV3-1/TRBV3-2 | TGTGCCAGCAGCCAATCACAGGGCTTTAACTATGGCTACACCTTC | CASSQSQGFNYGYTF
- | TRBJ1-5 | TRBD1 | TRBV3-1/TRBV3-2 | TGTGCCAGCAAACAGGGGCATGGAGGGCCCCAGCATTTT | CASKQGHGGPQHF
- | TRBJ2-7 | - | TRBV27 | TGTGCCAGCAGTTTGGTAGGGGCGAACTCCTACGAGCAGTACTTC | CASSLVGANSYEQYF
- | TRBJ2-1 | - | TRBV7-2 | TGTGCCAGCAGCCCACCGGGCTCCTACAATGAGCAGTTCTTC | CASSPPGSYNEQFF
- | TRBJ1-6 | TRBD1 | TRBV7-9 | TGTGCCAGCAGCTTAGCCGGGACAGGGTCGTCACCCCTCCACTTT | CASSLAGTGSSPLHF
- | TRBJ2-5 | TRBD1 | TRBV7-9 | TGTGCCAGCAGTCCGGGACAGCAAGAGACCCAGTACTTC | CASSPGQQETQYF
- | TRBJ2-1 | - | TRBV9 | TGTGCCAGCAGCCTCGAGGGGGGCGGGAGCTCCTACAATGAGCAGTTCTTC | CASSLEGGGSSYNEQFF
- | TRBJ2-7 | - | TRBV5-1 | TGCGCCAGCAAGGAGGCGGGCTCCTACGAGCAGTACTTC | CASKEAGSYEQYF
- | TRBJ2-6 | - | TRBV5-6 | TGTGCCAGCAGCTTACCAGGGAACTCTGGGGCCAACGTCCTGACTTTC | CASSLPGNSGANVLTF
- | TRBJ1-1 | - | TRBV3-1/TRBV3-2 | TGTGCCAGCAGCCCTATGGGGGGGGAGACTGAAGCTTTCTTT | CASSPMGGETEAFF
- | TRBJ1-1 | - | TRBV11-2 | TGTGCCAGCAGCTTAGTTTTTCAGAACACTGAAGCTTTCTTT | CASSLVFQNTEAFF
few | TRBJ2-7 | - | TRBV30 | TGTGCCTGGACCCGGCGACAGAGCTCCTACGAGCAGTACTTC | CAWTRRQSSYEQYF
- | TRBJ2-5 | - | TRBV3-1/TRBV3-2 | TGTGCCAGCAGCCAAGATAATCGGGACTCCCAAGAGACCCAGTACTTC | CASSQDNRDSQETQYF
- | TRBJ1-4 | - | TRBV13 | TGTGCCAGCAGCGGAACCGCGGATGAAAAACTGTTTTTT | CASSGTADEKLFF
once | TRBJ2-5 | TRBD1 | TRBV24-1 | TGTGCCACCAGTGACGACAGGGGAGAGACCCAGTACTTC | CATSDDRGETQYF
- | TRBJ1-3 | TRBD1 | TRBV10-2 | TGCGCCAGCAAGGGAGGACAGGGGGCTGGAAACACCATATATTTT | CASKGGQGAGNTIYF
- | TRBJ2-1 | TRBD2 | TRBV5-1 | TGCGCCAGCAGCGTATTTGCGGGGGTCTCCTACAATGAGCAGTTCTTC | CASSVFAGVSYNEQFF
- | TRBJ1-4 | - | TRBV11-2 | TGTGCCAGCAGCTTAGACCAGGGTCGAAAACTGTTTTTT | CASSLDQGRKLFF
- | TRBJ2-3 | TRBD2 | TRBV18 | TGTGCCAGCTCACCACTGTCCAGCGGGAGTGGGAATACGCAGTATTTT | CASSPLSSGSGNTQYF
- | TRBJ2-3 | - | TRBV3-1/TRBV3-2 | TGTGCCAGCAGCCACACTCCAAACGGGCAGTATTTT | CASSHTPNGQYF
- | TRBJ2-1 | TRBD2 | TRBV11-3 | TGTGCCAGCAGCTTAGATGCTAGCGGGAGCTCCTACAATGAGCAGTTCTTC | CASSLDASGSSYNEQFF